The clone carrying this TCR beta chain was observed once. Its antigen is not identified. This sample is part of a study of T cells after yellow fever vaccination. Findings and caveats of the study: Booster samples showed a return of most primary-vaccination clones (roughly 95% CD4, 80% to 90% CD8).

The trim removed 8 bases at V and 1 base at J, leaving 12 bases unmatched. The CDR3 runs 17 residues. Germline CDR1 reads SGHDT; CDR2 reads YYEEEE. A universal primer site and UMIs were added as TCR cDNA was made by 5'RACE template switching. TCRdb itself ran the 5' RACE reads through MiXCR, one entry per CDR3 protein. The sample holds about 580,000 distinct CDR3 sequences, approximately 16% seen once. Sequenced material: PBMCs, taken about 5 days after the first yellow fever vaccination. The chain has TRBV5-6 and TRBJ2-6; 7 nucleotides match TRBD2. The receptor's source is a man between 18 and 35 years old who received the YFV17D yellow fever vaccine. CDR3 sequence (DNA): TGTGCCAGGAGACGCGGGGGTGACCCTTCTGGGGCCAACGTCCTGACTTTC. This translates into CARRRGGDPSGANVLTF.